This T cell receptor beta chain stems from a study of blood T cell repertoires in COVID-19. At the level of the study: Acute-phase and convalescent COVID-19 samples originated in the United States, Italy and Spain. Sources were T cells, B-cell-depleted T cells, or PBMCs; the material itself was cDNA or gDNA.

The CDR3 extends over 12 amino acids. Looked up from germline, CDR1 is MNHEY and CDR2 is SVGAGI. Trimming removed 10 bases from V and 0 bases from J, with 9 bases in between. Original data processing: Amplification of reference gene primers was used by the study to estimate nucleated cell counts. TCRdb's table, derived via immunoSEQ multiplex PCR, lists solely in-frame clones and lacks some. V, J and clone size are those of that table, while D and trimming were read from the DNA. The data contain about 180,000 clones, about 84% of them singletons. The TCR comes from a human donor in a cohort sampled during active COVID-19. The sequenced sample consisted of peripheral blood. The chain joins TRBV6-5 to TRBJ1-2; TRBD1 might be the D (5 bases). The CDR3 reads CATLGANYGYTF. The CDR3 DNA reads as TGTGCCACCCTAGGGGCTAACTATGGCTACACCTTC.